The 29 T cell receptor beta chains presented below share a single source sample, sequenced in a study of response to subunit inactivated influenza vaccine listed by TCRdb under 2018. The method was RT-PCR. Sequencing used an Illumina HiSeq 2500. Through fastp at Q25 and MiXCR, TCRdb rebuilt clones from the public reads, retaining in-frame beta chains. Rows are combined by CDR3 protein, so each entry shows the most common genes and DNA. The table for this sample lists roughly 780,000 distinct CDR3 sequences; roughly 20% of them were counted only once. The ten top clones hold 11% of the sample. Material: PBMCs from blood, obtained 5 days after vaccination. These receptors were obtained from a man aged 45-60 years who received an inactivated influenza vaccine. Donor details come from another sample of the same person, matched by shared clones.

In its sample, this clonotype was seen a few times. The chain carries TRBV6-2 or TRBV6-3 and TRBJ2-5; D is possibly TRBD2 (6 bases). The CDR3 contains 13 residues. Germline CDR1 is MNHEY and CDR2 is SVGEGT. Trimming cost V 2 bases and J 5 bases, with 9 bases left between them. CDR3 DNA sequence: TGTGCCAGCAGTTACGGAGGGATTGAGACCCAGTACTTC. It is translated as CASSYGGIETQYF.

This clonotype occurred many times. The chain uses TRBV15 and TRBJ2-1; unclear D gene. Looked up from germline, CDR1 is LNHNV and CDR2 is YYDKDF (reference sequence). Trimming removed 0 bases at V and 14 bases at J, with 20 bases between. The CDR3 is 15 residues long. Here the CDR3 DNA reads TGTGCCACCAGCAGAGATCCCTTTGGACCCGTCATGGAGTTCTTC. Amino acids: CATSRDPFGPVMEFF.

V usage is TRBV20-1 and J usage is TRBJ1-3; unclear D gene. Trimming pared 1 base from V and 0 bases from J, leaving 4 bases between. There are 13 residues in the CDR3. Germline V gene lookup returns CDR1 DFQATT and CDR2 SNEGSKA (reference sequence). The CDR3 region has the DNA TGCAGTGCTAGAGTTGGCTCTGGAAACACCATATATTTT. Amino acid sequence: CSARVGSGNTIYF.

The chain uses TRBV11-2 and TRBJ1-1; D is perhaps TRBD1 (5 bases). Trimming stripped 7 bases from V and 1 base from J, with 10 bases between. The germline CDR1 and CDR2 sequences are SGHAT and FQNNGV. The CDR3 is made up of 13 amino acids. In nucleotides, the CDR3 is TGTGCCAGCACCGCAGGGAAGAACACTGAAGCTTTCTTT. Its translation: CASTAGKNTEAFF.

This clonotype has at least ten counts. The chain is built from TRBV7-2 and TRBJ2-7; perhaps TRBD1 as D (6 bases). This CDR3 is 15 amino acids long. Germline V CDR1 and CDR2: SGHTA, FQGNSA. The V end lost 4 bases, the J end lost 2 bases, and 15 bases lay between the germline ends. CDR3: CASSSYPGHTYEQYF. CDR3 DNA: TGTGCCAGCAGCTCGTACCCGGGACACACCTACGAGCAGTACTTC.

This clonotype was recorded at least ten times. The CDR3, as DNA: TGCAGTGCTAGAACCGGATCCTACAATGAGCAGTTCTTC. This codes for CSARTGSYNEQFF. V usage is TRBV20-1 and J usage is TRBJ2-1; no firm D call. This CDR3 comprises 13 residues. V was trimmed by 2 bases and J by 1 base, leaving 6 bases between them. The germline CDR1 and CDR2 sequences are DFQATT and SNEGSKA (reference sequence).

This clonotype was seen a handful of times. This rearrangement joins TRBV7-2 to TRBJ1-2; D is unclear. The CDR3 totals 15 residues. Germline CDR1 and CDR2: SGHTA and FQGNSA. V was clipped by 0 bases and J by 4 bases, with 12 bases between them. The CDR3 DNA reads TGTGCCAGCAGCTTAGCGGGTTCGGTAGGCTATGGCTACACCTTC. It yields the protein CASSLAGSVGYGYTF.

This clonotype was counted between two and nine times. The V call is TRBV4-3, the J call TRBJ2-7; possible D gene TRBD1, 5 bases. CDR1 is LGHNA and CDR2 is YSLEER in the germline V gene. The CDR3 spans 15 residues. Trimming left V 4 bases short and J 0 bases short, with 13 bases between. CDR3 DNA: TGCGCCAGCAGCCTTAGTGGGGCGGTCTCCTACGAGCAGTACTTC. Residues: CASSLSGAVSYEQYF.

V is TRBV7-9 and J is TRBJ2-7; D not resolved. This CDR3 has 15 residues. Per the germline V gene, CDR1 is SEHNR and CDR2 is FQNEAQ (reference sequence). The V gene lost 0 bases and the J gene lost 0 bases, with 9 bases spanning the gap. CDR3 nucleotide sequence: TGTGCCAGCAGCTTAGCTACCGATAGCTCCTACGAGCAGTACTTC. Its protein is CASSLATDSSYEQYF.

There are a few counts of this clonotype. The V call is TRBV12-3 or TRBV12-4, the J call TRBJ2-1; possible D gene TRBD2, 6 bases. CDR3 length equals 16 residues. Deletions cut 3 bases from V and 6 bases from J, with 18 bases between. Here the CDR3 DNA reads TGTGCCAGCAGTTTGGGGCTGGGGGGACCAGGCAATGAGCAGTTCTTC. Amino acids: CASSLGLGGPGNEQFF.

The chain has TRBV7-2 and TRBJ1-1, with a tentative D call TRBD1 (6 bases). The germline gives CDR1 SGHTA, CDR2 FQGNSA. This CDR3 region has 15 residues. The V gene lost 5 bases and the J gene lost 5 bases, with 18 bases spanning the gap. CDR3 DNA sequence: TGTGCCAGCAGCGTTGCATACAGGGTAGAAACTGAAGCTTTCTTT. Translation: CASSVAYRVETEAFF.

This chain links TRBV29-1 with TRBJ2-1, with 7 positions matching TRBD2. CDR3 length: 14 residues. The trim removed 5 bases at V and 8 bases at J, leaving 12 bases unmatched. Looked up from germline, CDR1 is SQVTM and CDR2 is ANQGSEA. CDR3 in DNA: TGCAGCGTTACCCCAGGCGCGGCGGGGGATGAGCAGTTCTTC. This sequence encodes CSVTPGAAGDEQFF.

This clonotype has more than one count but fewer than ten. CDR3 nucleotide sequence: TGTGCCACTTCGCGGGGGGATTCCGCTGGAGAGCAGTACTTC. Translated, it gives CATSRGDSAGEQYF. This chain links TRBV15 with TRBJ2-7, with TRBD2 identical over 8 bases. J lost 7 bases, V lost 9 bases, and 14 bases had no gene match. Per the germline V gene, CDR1 is LNHNV and CDR2 is YYDKDF (reference sequence). The CDR3 length is 14 residues.

This clonotype was seen at least ten times. The J gene is TRBJ1-5, the V gene TRBV28; a possible D gene is TRBD1 (6 bases). Germline CDR1 reads MDHEN; CDR2 reads SYDVKM. V gave up 6 bases and J gave up 6 bases, with 18 bases separating them. This CDR3 spans 15 amino acids. Here the CDR3 reads CASRGYRDIGQPQHF. The CDR3 bases are TGTGCCAGCAGGGGGTACAGGGACATAGGTCAGCCCCAGCATTTT.

The chain uses TRBV5-1 and TRBJ2-5; TRBD2 might be the D (6 bases). V dropped 2 bases and J dropped 5 bases, with 13 bases sitting between them. Per the germline V gene, CDR1 is SGHRS and CDR2 is YFSETQ. The CDR3 spans 14 residues. CDR3 sequence (DNA): TGCGCCAGCAGCTTTCAGGCGGGATTGGAGACCCAGTACTTC. Protein sequence: CASSFQAGLETQYF.

This clonotype was observed a few times. The CDR3 coding sequence is TGTGCCAGCAGCTTAGGCCCACAGGGAAACGAGCAGTACTTC. It encodes CASSLGPQGNEQYF. This sequence joins TRBV13 and TRBJ2-7, with a tentative D call TRBD1 (6 bases). The CDR3 is 14 amino acids. Trimming removed 0 bases from V and 5 bases from J, with 11 bases in between. Germline CDR1 reads PRHDT; CDR2 reads FYEKMQ (reference sequence).

As DNA, the CDR3 is TGTGCCAGCAACGAACTCGGGACTAGCGGAACAGATACGCAGTATTTT. As protein: CASNELGTSGTDTQYF. V is TRBV27 and J is TRBJ2-3; TRBD2 matches 11 bases. CDR3 length: 16 amino acids. J gave up 3 bases and V 7 bases, and 9 bases lay outside the gene matches. Germline CDR1 is MNHEY and CDR2 is SMNVEV (reference sequence).

There are a few counts of this clonotype. The chain uses TRBV27 and TRBJ2-7; D possibly corresponds to TRBD2 (6 bases). The germline V and J ends were trimmed by 6 bases and 4 bases, with 22 bases remaining between them. From germline, CDR1 is MNHEY and CDR2 SMNVEV (reference sequence). The CDR3 length is 16 residues. CDR3 bases: TGTGCCAGCAGGGTCGGGGGTATGGGCAGGAGATACGAGCAGTACTTC. The encoded protein is CASRVGGMGRRYEQYF.

This clonotype was recorded a few times. The gene calls are TRBV4-2 and TRBJ2-7; TRBD1 or TRBD2 may be the D gene (9 bases each). The V end was cut by 0 bases, the J end by 3 bases, with 24 bases between. The CDR3 covers 19 residues. The germline CDR1 and CDR2 sequences are LGHNA and YNFKEQ. The CDR3 region is CASSQDWDRVTSGHYEQYF. As DNA, the CDR3 is TGTGCCAGCAGCCAAGACTGGGACAGGGTAACTAGCGGGCACTACGAGCAGTACTTC.

This clonotype has more than one count but fewer than ten. The V call is TRBV6-5, the J call TRBJ2-7; D gene unclear. The CDR3 runs to 11 residues. Trimming removed 7 bases from V and 2 bases from J, with 6 bases in between. Germline-derived CDR1 and CDR2 are MNHEY and SVGAGI. The CDR3 DNA is TGTGCCAGCAAAACAACCTACGAGCAGTACTTC. It specifies CASKTTYEQYF.

V and J are TRBV20-1 and TRBJ2-2; tentative D call: TRBD2 (6 bases). The CDR3 consists of 15 residues. Germline CDR1 reads DFQATT; CDR2 reads SNEGSKA (reference sequence). The V and J ends lost 6 bases and 6 bases respectively, with 20 bases between them. CDR3 in amino acids: CSAPPRGRRAGELFF. The CDR3, as DNA: TGCAGTGCCCCGCCTAGAGGGAGGAGGGCCGGGGAGCTGTTTTTT.

The chain joins TRBV20-1 to TRBJ2-3, with 10 positions matching TRBD2. CDR1 is DFQATT and CDR2 is SNEGSKA in the germline V gene (reference sequence). This CDR3 has 15 amino acids. V dropped 3 bases and J dropped 4; count of bases not matched to a gene: 7. CDR3 nucleotides: TGCAGTGCTAGCTTGCTAGCGGGAGCAGCAGATACGCAGTATTTT. Its translation is CSASLLAGAADTQYF.

The gene calls are TRBV6-6 and TRBJ2-5; TRBD1 aligns across 7 bases. The CDR3 covers 13 residues. Trimming cost V 2 bases and J 5 bases; bases outside gene matches: 2. Per the germline V gene, CDR1 is MNHNY and CDR2 is SVGAGI (reference sequence). The CDR3 DNA reads as TGTGCCAGCAGTTACAGGGGGCACGAGACCCAGTACTTC. Protein product: CASSYRGHETQYF.

The chain joins TRBV4-1 to TRBJ2-1; 10 nucleotides align to TRBD2. CDR3 length: 17 amino acids. J gave up 9 bases and V 0 bases, and 11 bases lay outside the gene matches. The germline gives CDR1 MGHRA, CDR2 YSYEKL. The chain's CDR3 is CASSQDPGLAAGGEQFF. In DNA form, the CDR3 reads TGCGCCAGCAGCCAAGATCCCGGACTAGCGGCGGGGGGTGAGCAGTTCTTC.

There are a few counts of this clonotype. V and J are TRBV5-6 and TRBJ2-1, with D maybe TRBD2 (7 bases). There are 14 residues in the CDR3. From germline, CDR1 is SGHDT and CDR2 YYEEEE. V was clipped by 3 bases and J by 5 bases, with 12 bases between them. The CDR3 region is CASSSRGGHNEQFF. The CDR3 nucleotides are TGTGCCAGCAGCTCGAGGGGGGGCCACAATGAGCAGTTCTTC.

This clonotype was seen repeatedly, ten times or more. The chain links TRBV6-1 to TRBJ2-3, with no clear D. The CDR3 contains 16 residues. V was trimmed by 4 bases and J by 0 bases, leaving 14 bases between them. Germline V gene data show CDR1 as MNHNS and CDR2 as SASEGT. CDR3 region: CASSAPSLASTDTQYF. Here the CDR3 DNA reads TGTGCCAGCAGTGCTCCGTCTCTGGCAAGCACAGATACGCAGTATTTT.

The gene calls are TRBV10-3 and TRBJ2-7, with D maybe TRBD1 (5 bases). Germline CDR1 and CDR2: ENHRY and SYGVKD. Trimming removed 10 bases from V and 3 bases from J, with 16 bases in between. The CDR3 has 13 amino acids. CDR3 coding DNA: TGTGCCACCGAACAGGACGGTCGCTACGAGCAGTACTTC. Encoded protein: CATEQDGRYEQYF.

In its sample, this clonotype was seen many times. The chain joins TRBV5-5 to TRBJ2-1, with TRBD1 identical over 8 bases. The CDR3 has 16 residues. Germline CDR1 SGHKS, CDR2 YYEKEE (reference sequence). After removal of 0 bases from V and 4 bases from J, the junction contained 6 bases not matched to a gene. CDR3 sequence: CASSLEPGQAYNEQFF. CDR3 coding DNA: TGTGCCAGCAGCTTGGAGCCGGGACAGGCGTACAATGAGCAGTTCTTC.

V and J are TRBV30 and TRBJ1-1; 10 nucleotides align to TRBD1. Trimming took 5 bases from V and 6 from J; bases not matched to a gene: 9. CDR3 length: 14 amino acids. CDR1 and CDR2 (germline): GTSNPN, SVGIG (reference sequence). The DNA of the CDR3 is TGTGCCTGGGACGGGGACAGGGGAGGTTCTGAAGCTTTCTTT. It specifies CAWDGDRGGSEAFF.